This T cell receptor beta chain derives from a study of T cells in localized non-small cell lung cancer. Regarding the study as a whole: Because sequencing included only one region (of the tumor), heterogeneity remains possible. Adjacent uninvolved lung tissue had the highest T cell clonality, exceeding tumor. Within adjacent lung there appeared a median around 55 of the top 100 tumor clones.

Worth noting for this clone: The antigen is undetermined.

TCRdb's copy holds only in-frame clones and misses some; the assay was immunoSEQ multiplex PCR. The sample holds 25,000 to 35,000 clones, about 86% seen once. This specimen consisted of peripheral blood mononuclear cells, obtained before any cancer treatment. The sequence was collected from a man aged 40 to 70 with stage III lung adenocarcinoma.

Here the CDR3 DNA reads TGTGCCAGTAGTACCCATAATAACTATGGCTACACCTTC. The encoded protein is CASSTHNNYGYTF. V and J are TRBV19 and TRBJ1-2; no firm D call. This CDR3 is built from 13 residues. V shed 4 bases and J shed 1 base, with 7 bases lying between them. Germline V CDR1 and CDR2: LNHDA, SQIVND (reference sequence). The complete variable domain, with remaining parts taken from reference TRBV19 and TRBJ1-2, reads DGGITQSPKYLFRKEGQNVTLSCEQNLNHDAMYWYRQDPGQGLRLIYYSQIVNDFQKGDIAEGYSVSREKKESFPLTVTSAQKNPTAFYLCASSTHNNYGYTFGSGTRLTVV.